The 20 T cell receptor beta chains in this list originate from one sample, sequenced in a study of early T cells in non-severe SARS-CoV-2 infection. MiXCR, run by TCRdb on the 5' RACE reads, gives a single entry per CDR3 protein. The data contain roughly 110,000 distinct CDR3 sequences, roughly 10% of them singletons. Sequenced material: whole blood. The receptors derive from an adult who was a healthcare worker with PCR-confirmed SARS-CoV-2 infection or an uninfected control (not recorded which).

This clonotype was seen at least ten times. The rearrangement uses TRBV3-1 and TRBJ1-5; D is possibly TRBD1 (5 bases). Germline V gene data show CDR1 as LGHDT and CDR2 as YNNKEL (reference sequence). CDR3 length: 15 residues. Trimming cost V 1 base and J 1 base, with 8 bases left between them. The CDR3 spells CASSQGGASNQPQHF. CDR3 sequence (DNA): TGTGCCAGCAGCCAAGGAGGGGCGAGCAATCAGCCCCAGCATTTT.

About this clonotype itself: Given a much more abundant clone one base away, this may be a read error. The DNA of the CDR3 is TGTGCCAGCAGCTTAGGTCGGTCTGTTTCCGAGCAGTTCTTC. Its translation is CASSLGRSVSEQFF. V gene TRBV7-8 combines with J gene TRBJ2-7, with D unresolved. The DNA end is more similar to TRBJ2-1, so the J call may be wrong. Germline CDR1 reads SGHVS; CDR2 reads FQNEAQ. The CDR3 is 14 residues long.

This clonotype was observed a handful of times. V and J are TRBV28 and TRBJ1-2; D is uncertain. The germline CDR1 and CDR2 sequences are MDHEN and SYDVKM. This CDR3 region has 10 residues. V was cut by 6 bases and J by 6 bases, with 5 bases left in between. The CDR3 here is CASREDGYTF. For the CDR3, the DNA is TGTGCCAGCAGGGAAGATGGCTACACCTTC.

Here the CDR3 DNA reads TGTGCCAGCAAAGAAGGGGGCAATGAGCAGTTCTTC. The encoded protein is CASKEGGNEQFF. This chain links TRBV28 with TRBJ2-1, with D perhaps TRBD1 (6 bases). V was cut by 7 bases and J by 6 bases, with 10 bases left in between. CDR1 is MDHEN and CDR2 is SYDVKM in the germline V gene. The CDR3 totals 12 residues.

This clonotype occurred a few times. V and J are TRBV29-1 and TRBJ2-7, with D possibly TRBD1 on 5 matching bases. The CDR3 length is 14 residues. Trimming stripped 5 bases from V and 0 bases from J, with 14 bases between. Germline CDR1 SQVTM, CDR2 ANQGSEA. CDR3 region: CSVQGYGPSYEQYF. In DNA, the CDR3 is TGCAGCGTTCAGGGATATGGACCCTCCTACGAGCAGTACTTC.

The table lists this clonotype with many counts. The chain carries TRBV28 and TRBJ1-5; the match to TRBD1 covers 7 bases. The CDR3 length is 14 residues. Trimming at V came to 6 bases and at J to 3 bases, leaving 5 bases not matched to a gene. Looked up from germline, CDR1 is MDHEN and CDR2 is SYDVKM. For the CDR3, the DNA is TGTGCCAGCAGCCCCGACAGGGTCAATCAGCCCCAGCATTTT. This codes for CASSPDRVNQPQHF.

In its sample, this clonotype was seen many times. The chain recombines TRBV7-2 with TRBJ1-6; 7 bases are shared with TRBD1. This CDR3 comprises 17 residues. Germline CDR1 and CDR2: SGHTA and FQGNSA. Trimming cost V 2 bases and J 7 bases; bases outside gene matches: 11. CDR3 protein: CASSLRFDGQANSPLHF. CDR3 nucleotide sequence: TGTGCCAGCAGCTTACGCTTCGATGGACAGGCCAATTCACCCCTCCACTTT. Drawing the rest from reference TRBV7-2 and TRBJ1-6, the complete variable domain is GAGVSQSPSNKVTEKGKDVELRCDPISGHTALYWYRQSLGQGLEFLIYFQGNSAPDKSGLPSDRFSAERTGGSVSTLTIQRTQQEDSAVYLCASSLRFDGQANSPLHFGNGTRLTVT.

This clonotype was counted between two and nine times. V and J are TRBV20-1 and TRBJ2-4, with D hard to call. CDR3 length: 10 residues. Germline V gene lookup returns CDR1 DFQATT and CDR2 SNEGSKA (reference sequence). V lost 6 bases to trimming and J lost 12 bases, with 12 bases between them. In DNA form, the CDR3 reads TGCAGTGCCCCGACTCCATATCAGTACTTC. Its translation: CSAPTPYQYF.

As for this clonotype: A much larger clone lies a single base off, so this may be a read error. Since no conserved phenylalanine or tryptophan closes the CDR3, a read error is the likely cause. The V call is TRBV11-2, the J call TRBJ2-2; D is undetermined. The CDR3 is 17 amino acids. The ends were cut back, 5 bases at V and 0 bases at J, with 16 bases in the middle. CDR1 is SGHAT, CDR2 FQNNGV, per germline. DNA of the CDR3: TGTGCCAGCAGCCCTCTGGGCGGAAGCGCGAACACCGGGGAGCTGTTTTCT. This gives the protein CASSPLGGSANTGELFS.

V usage is TRBV5-1 and J usage is TRBJ2-7; TRBD2 matches 14 bases. V was clipped by 6 bases and J by 4 bases; unmatched bases: 6. The CDR3 spans 15 residues. Germline V CDR1 and CDR2: SGHRS, YFSETQ. CDR3 residues: CASKGLAGAGYEQYF. The CDR3 nucleotides are TGCGCCAGCAAGGGACTAGCGGGAGCAGGGTACGAGCAGTACTTC.

The chain couples TRBV28 to TRBJ1-5; 10 positions match TRBD1. Germline CDR1 MDHEN, CDR2 SYDVKM. The CDR3 runs 15 residues. The V segment lost 4 bases and the J segment 15 bases; nucleotides outside the gene matches: 15. Here the CDR3 reads CASSSPGTGARSGHF. CDR3 nucleotide sequence: TGTGCCAGCAGTTCCCCCGGGACAGGGGCAAGATCTGGGCATTTT. Drawing the rest from reference TRBV28 and TRBJ1-5, the complete variable domain is DVKVTQSSRYLVKRTGEKVFLECVQDMDHENMFWYRQDPGLGLRLIYFSYDVKMKEKGDIPEGYSVSREKKERFSLILESASTNQTSMYLCASSSPGTGARSGHFGDGTRLSIL.

This clonotype was counted many times. A read error may account for a junction end that differs from germline. This chain uses TRBV11-2 with TRBJ2-7, with unresolved D. The CDR3 runs to 12 residues. Germline CDR1 SGHAT, CDR2 FQNNGV. In DNA form, the CDR3 reads TGTGCCACCATCTCGTTCCGGGTTATAGAGATTTTC. Protein product: CATISFRVIEIF.

V and J are TRBV5-1 and TRBJ2-1; D is unresolved. The CDR3 is 13 amino acids. V was trimmed by 5 bases and J by 1 base, leaving 7 bases between them. Germline V lookup: CDR1 SGHRS, CDR2 YFSETQ. The CDR3, as DNA: TGCGCCAGCAGAGAACGATCCTACAATGAGCAGTTCTTC. Its protein product is CASRERSYNEQFF. Full variable domain (rest looked up from reference TRBV5-1 and TRBJ2-1): KAGVTQTPRYLIKTRGQQVTLSCSPISGHRSVSWYQQTPGQGLQFLFEYFSETQRNKGNFPGRFSGRQFSNSRSEMNVSTLELGDSALYLCASRERSYNEQFFGPGTRLTVL.

The chain recombines TRBV12-3 or TRBV12-4 with TRBJ2-1; D might be TRBD2 (5 bases). Trimming took 6 bases from V and 1 from J, leaving 16 bases between them. The CDR3 extends over 16 amino acids. The CDR3 spells CASSPRIRTSYNEQFF. The CDR3 region has the DNA TGTGCCAGCAGCCCGAGGATCCGGACTTCCTACAATGAGCAGTTCTTC.

The chain recombines TRBV27 with TRBJ2-7, with a weak D call TRBD1 (5 bases). V dropped 5 bases and J dropped 0 bases, with 14 bases sitting between them. The length of the CDR3 is 15 residues. In germline, CDR1 is MNHEY, CDR2 SMNVEV (reference sequence). The CDR3 protein is CASSPIPDSSYEQYF. The CDR3 nucleotides are TGTGCCAGCAGTCCAATCCCCGACAGCTCCTACGAGCAGTACTTC.

This clonotype came up once. With a much larger clone just one base away, this may be a read error. The chain links TRBV20-1 to TRBJ1-2; the match to TRBD1 covers 11 bases. The CDR3 extends over 13 amino acids. Germline V gene sequence: CDR1 DFQATT, CDR2 SNEGSKA (reference sequence). The DNA of the CDR3 is TGCACCGCAGAACCCGGGACAGGGGGTGGCTACACCTTC. It yields the protein CTAEPGTGGGYTF.

At least ten counts were recorded for this clonotype. This chain connects TRBV27 to TRBJ2-7; either TRBD1 or TRBD2 may fit D (5 bases each). Trimming pared 4 bases from V and 4 bases from J, leaving 20 bases between. Germline loops: CDR1 MNHEY, CDR2 SMNVEV (reference sequence). The CDR3 extends over 16 amino acids. This CDR3 reads CASSWAGHLGAYEQYF. The CDR3 DNA reads TGTGCCAGCAGTTGGGCGGGCCATTTAGGGGCTTACGAGCAGTACTTC.

The chain joins TRBV3-1 to TRBJ1-5, with no clear D. Germline V gene sequence: CDR1 LGHDT, CDR2 YNNKEL (reference sequence). The length of the CDR3 is 13 residues. V was trimmed by 0 bases and J by 7 bases, leaving 7 bases between them. CDR3 sequence: CASSQERFQPQHF. The CDR3 DNA is TGTGCCAGCAGCCAAGAAAGATTCCAGCCCCAGCATTTT.

This clonotype has a count of ten or more. The rearrangement uses TRBV28 and TRBJ2-1; a weak D match, TRBD2 (5 bases). V lost 5 bases and J 10 bases, leaving 12 bases between the germline ends. The CDR3 spans 12 residues. The germline V gene has CDR1 MDHEN and CDR2 SYDVKM. The CDR3 DNA reads TGTGCCAGCAGTCTGCGGACGGGAGAGCAGTTCTTC. Translated: CASSLRTGEQFF.

The genes are TRBV20-1 and TRBJ1-1; possibly TRBD1 for D (6 bases). This CDR3 has 14 residues. V was shortened by 0 bases and J by 1 base, with 9 bases between the two germline ends. Germline loops: CDR1 DFQATT, CDR2 SNEGSKA (reference sequence). CDR3 region: CSAREGAGNTEAFF. CDR3 DNA sequence: TGCAGTGCTAGAGAGGGGGCGGGGAACACTGAAGCTTTCTTT.